Presented here are 16 T cell receptor beta chains from one specimen sequenced in a study of monozygotic twins with cystic fibrosis. Produced via immunoSEQ multiplex PCR; TCRdb's table is partial and in-frame only. This sample has some 35,000 clones, with around nine tenths found just once. Specimen: blood. All receptors derive from a boy younger than 10 with cystic fibrosis.

V usage is TRBV4-2 and J usage is TRBJ2-4, with D possibly TRBD1 on 5 matching bases. The V end lost 4 bases, the J end lost 1 base, and 20 bases lay between the germline ends. This CDR3 is 18 amino acids long. Germline V CDR1 and CDR2: LGHNA, YNFKEQ. CDR3: CASSPPWEGVLAKNIQYF. CDR3 DNA: TGTGCCAGCAGCCCCCCCTGGGAAGGGGTGCTGGCCAAAAACATTCAGTACTTC.

The J gene is TRBJ1-1, the V gene TRBV19; TRBD1 matches 10 bases. The CDR3 is made up of 15 amino acids. Germline V CDR1 and CDR2: LNHDA, SQIVND (reference sequence). V shed 5 bases and J 1 base; nucleotides not matched to a gene: 4. The CDR3 spells CASSPRDRGNTEAFF. The CDR3 DNA sequence: TGTGCCAGTAGTCCACGGGACAGGGGGAACACTGAAGCTTTCTTT.

This chain joins TRBV11-1 and TRBJ2-5; no reliable D call. Germline assignment: CDR1 SGHAT and CDR2 FQDESV (reference sequence). Trimming pared 4 bases from V and 2 bases from J, leaving 11 bases between. CDR3 size: 14 residues. DNA of the CDR3: TGTGCCAGCAGCTCTGGATTACCACAAGAGACCCAGTACTTC. The encoded protein is CASSSGLPQETQYF.

The gene calls are TRBV6-5 and TRBJ1-5, with TRBD1 as a possible D gene (6 bases). Germline V gives CDR1 MNHEY, CDR2 SVGAGI. The CDR3 consists of 14 residues. V lost 10 bases, J lost 3 bases, and 16 bases lay in between. CDR3 protein: CATSRAGVNQPQHF. The CDR3, as DNA: TGTGCCACCTCGAGGGCAGGGGTCAATCAGCCCCAGCATTTT.

The V and J genes are TRBV29-1 and TRBJ2-7, with D possibly TRBD1 on 6 matching bases. V was clipped by 6 bases and J by 1 base, with 13 bases between them. The CDR3 is made up of 13 amino acids. The V gene's germline CDR1 is SQVTM and CDR2 ANQGSEA. The CDR3 sequence: CSVAPGQSYEQYF. As DNA, the CDR3 is TGCAGCGTCGCGCCTGGACAGTCCTACGAGCAGTACTTC.

The gene calls are TRBV2 and TRBJ2-6; the match to TRBD1 covers 8 bases. The CDR3 contains 14 residues. CDR1 is SNHLY, CDR2 FYNNEI, per germline. Trimming cost V 10 bases and J 1 base; bases outside gene matches: 3. CDR3 in DNA: TGTGCCACGAGACAGGGGTCTGGGGCCAACGTCCTGACTTTC. It encodes CATRQGSGANVLTF.

The chain has TRBV7-2 and TRBJ2-1, with 10 bases fitting TRBD1. The ends lost 4 bases at V and 9 bases at J; junction bases unmatched: 3. The V gene's germline CDR1 is SGHTA and CDR2 FQGNSA. The CDR3 totals 13 residues. The CDR3 DNA sequence: TGTGCCAGCAGCTCGACAGGGGGCCTTGAGCAGTTCTTC. Protein sequence: CASSSTGGLEQFF. Drawing the rest from reference TRBV7-2 and TRBJ2-1, the complete variable domain is GAGVSQSPSNKVTEKGKDVELRCDPISGHTALYWYRQSLGQGLEFLIYFQGNSAPDKSGLPSDRFSAERTGGSVSTLTIQRTQQEDSAVYLCASSSTGGLEQFFGPGTRLTVL.

The chain recombines TRBV27 with TRBJ1-2, with D uncertain. The CDR3 length is 14 residues. V lost 3 bases to trimming and J lost 6 bases, with 14 bases between them. The germline CDR1 and CDR2 sequences are MNHEY and SMNVEV (reference sequence). The CDR3 loop reads CASSFLPEGDGYTF. The CDR3 DNA is TGTGCCAGCAGTTTTCTACCGGAAGGAGATGGCTACACCTTC.

The J gene is TRBJ2-1, the V gene TRBV13, with D perhaps given as TRBD1 or TRBD2 (6 bases each). From germline, CDR1 is PRHDT and CDR2 FYEKMQ (reference sequence). The CDR3 length is 16 residues. V lost 4 bases and J lost 6, with 19 bases in between. The CDR3 loop reads CASSSQDWGAVNEQFF. CDR3 bases: TGTGCCAGCAGCTCCCAGGACTGGGGGGCAGTCAATGAGCAGTTCTTC.

The chain's CDR3 is CASSYSRGRANGYTF. The CDR3 DNA follows: TGTGCCAGCAGTTACTCCAGGGGCAGGGCAAATGGCTACACCTTC. The V and J genes are TRBV6-5 and TRBJ1-2; TRBD1 is a possible D gene (6 bases). V was cut by 0 bases and J by 6 bases, with 14 bases left in between. CDR1 and CDR2 from the germline V gene are MNHEY and SVGAGI. The CDR3 covers 15 residues.

The CDR3 DNA follows: TGTGCCACCAGCAGAGAACAGGAGAACACTGAAGCTTTCTTT. It codes for CATSREQENTEAFF. The chain couples TRBV15 to TRBJ1-1; weak D call: TRBD1 (5 bases). V was shortened by 0 bases and J by 1 base, with 6 bases between the two germline ends. From germline, CDR1 is LNHNV and CDR2 YYDKDF (reference sequence). The length of the CDR3 is 14 residues. Based on the CDR3 plus reference TRBV15 and TRBJ1-1, the full variable domain is DAMVIQNPRYQVTQFGKPVTLSCSQTLNHNVMYWYQQKSSQAPKLLFHYYDKDFNNEADTPDNFQSRRPNTSFCFLDIRSPGLGDTAMYLCATSREQENTEAFFGQGTRLTVV.

This chain connects TRBV11-3 to TRBJ1-1, with D maybe TRBD1 (6 bases). Germline CDR1 and CDR2: SGHNT and YENEEA. The CDR3 spans 15 residues. The germline V and J ends were trimmed by 5 bases and 0 bases, with 13 bases remaining between them. CDR3 sequence: CASSARQALNTEAFF. The DNA of the CDR3 is TGTGCCAGCAGCGCCCGACAGGCCCTGAACACTGAAGCTTTCTTT.

The chain carries TRBV10-2 and TRBJ1-1, with 7 nucleotides matching TRBD1. Trimming took 6 bases from V and 6 from J; bases not matched to a gene: 1. This CDR3 comprises 11 residues. From germline, CDR1 is WSHSY and CDR2 SAAADI. CDR3 DNA sequence: TGCGCCAGCAGGGGGACAGCTGAAGCTTTCTTT. This encodes CASRGTAEAFF.

This chain links TRBV6-5 with TRBJ2-7; no firm D call. The CDR3 covers 16 residues. Trimming removed 2 bases from V and 2 bases from J, with 16 bases in between. Germline loops: CDR1 MNHEY, CDR2 SVGAGI. The CDR3 reads CASSYGPRPGTYEQYF. The CDR3 DNA reads as TGTGCCAGCAGTTACGGCCCAAGGCCCGGCACCTACGAGCAGTACTTC.

The chain uses TRBV5-1 and TRBJ1-1; D might be TRBD1 (5 bases). V lost 1 base and J 1 base, leaving 8 bases between the germline ends. Germline loops: CDR1 SGHRS, CDR2 YFSETQ. The CDR3 length is 14 residues. The CDR3 is CASSLRQSNTEAFF. CDR3 nucleotide sequence: TGCGCCAGCAGCTTGAGACAGTCGAACACTGAAGCTTTCTTT.

V and J are TRBV19 and TRBJ2-3; 7 bases are a match to TRBD1. The germline V gene encodes CDR1 LNHDA and CDR2 SQIVND (reference sequence). There are 15 residues in the CDR3. The trim removed 6 bases at V and 4 bases at J, leaving 10 bases unmatched. As DNA, the CDR3 is TGTGCCAGTAGCGACAGGGCTTTCTCGGCAGATACGCAGTATTTT. It encodes CASSDRAFSADTQYF.